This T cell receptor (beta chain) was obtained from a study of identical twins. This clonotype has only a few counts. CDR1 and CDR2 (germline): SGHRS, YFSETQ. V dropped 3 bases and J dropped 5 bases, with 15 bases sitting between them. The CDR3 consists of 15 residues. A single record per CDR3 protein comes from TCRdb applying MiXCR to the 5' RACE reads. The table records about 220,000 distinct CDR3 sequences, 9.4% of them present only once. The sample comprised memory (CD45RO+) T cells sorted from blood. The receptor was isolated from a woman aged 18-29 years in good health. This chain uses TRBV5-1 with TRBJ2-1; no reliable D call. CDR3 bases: TGCGCCAGCAGCTATTATACATTTCAGGACAATGAGCAGTTCTTC. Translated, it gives CASSYYTFQDNEQFF.